The clone carrying this T cell receptor beta chain was counted only a few times. Germline V CDR1 and CDR2: LGHDT, YNNKEL (reference sequence). The CDR3 runs 17 residues. V gave up 0 bases and J gave up 0 bases, with 12 bases separating them. The investigators amplified TCR beta CDR3 regions from RNA transcripts. The TCR CDR3 first-round RT-PCR relied on the HTBI primer set. From the multiplex PCR reads, TCRdb called clonotypes with MiXCR, one entry per CDR3 protein. The profile shows 300,000 to 400,000 distinct CDR3 sequences, more than 11% of them singletons. Diagnosis rested on symptoms, serum thyroxine and TRAb, thyroid ultrasound, and orbital computed tomography. The data are from a study of T cells in Graves' hyperthyroidism and ophthalmopathy.

The V gene is TRBV3-1, the J gene TRBJ2-4, with D maybe TRBD1 (5 bases). The receptor's source is a woman aged 60-70 years with Graves' hyperthyroidism. The specimen sequenced was blood. The CDR3 protein is CASSQESQGVAKNIQYF. DNA for the CDR3: TGTGCCAGCAGCCAAGAATCCCAGGGCGTAGCCAAAAACATTCAGTACTTC.